The 24 T cell receptor beta chains below were found in one sample sequenced in a study of blood T cell repertoires in COVID-19. Measured with immunoSEQ multiplex PCR; TCRdb has only the in-frame clones, and not every one. Of around 190,000 clones detected, roughly 80% appear once; the ten largest clones hold roughly an eighth. The sequencing input was peripheral blood. The receptors shown here come from a woman between 45 and 60 years old with acute or convalescent COVID-19.

V and J are TRBV27 and TRBJ1-5; D is perhaps TRBD1 (6 bases). The germline gives CDR1 MNHEY, CDR2 SMNVEV (reference sequence). Trimming stripped 3 bases from V and 11 bases from J, with 17 bases between. The CDR3 totals 14 residues. This CDR3 is CASSFRQAPGAQHF. In DNA form, the CDR3 reads TGTGCCAGCAGTTTTCGACAGGCCCCCGGGGCCCAGCATTTT.

V gene TRBV21-1 combines with J gene TRBJ1-1; the table's TRBD1 call for D was not verified on the DNA. TRBV21-1 is a pseudogene locus. This CDR3 region has 13 residues. In nucleotides, the CDR3 is TGTGCCAGCAGCGACCAGGGGAACACTGAAGCTTTCTTT. This gives the protein CASSDQGNTEAFF.

The genes are TRBV14 and TRBJ1-4; tentatively, D is TRBD1 (5 bases). Trimming took 4 bases from V and 0 from J, leaving 9 bases between them. Germline assignment: CDR1 SGHDN and CDR2 FVKESK. The length of the CDR3 is 15 residues. In nucleotides, the CDR3 is TGTGCCAGCAGCCGGCGGGGGACAACTAATGAAAAACTGTTTTTT. Translated: CASSRRGTTNEKLFF.

The J gene is TRBJ2-2, the V gene TRBV5-1, with D possibly matching TRBD2 (5 bases). Trimming stripped 6 bases from V and 7 bases from J, with 19 bases between. The CDR3 consists of 15 residues. Germline CDR1 SGHRS, CDR2 YFSETQ. The CDR3 protein is CASNPDGIPGGELFF. In DNA form, the CDR3 reads TGCGCCAGCAACCCTGACGGGATCCCAGGCGGGGAGCTGTTTTTT.

In this sample, this clone turned up once. The genes are TRBV29-1 and TRBJ2-7; D not resolved. The germline V and J ends were trimmed by 7 bases and 1 base, with 14 bases remaining between them. Germline V CDR1 and CDR2: SQVTM, ANQGSEA. This CDR3 spans 13 amino acids. The CDR3 sequence: CSARSPSSYEQYF. CDR3 nucleotides: TGCAGCGCCCGATCCCCCAGTTCCTACGAGCAGTACTTC.

This clone was recorded only once. V usage is TRBV6-6 and J usage is TRBJ2-7, with 10 bases aligning to TRBD1. CDR3 length: 17 amino acids. Germline V gives CDR1 MNHNY, CDR2 SVGAGI (reference sequence). Unmatched junction bases numbered 16, after V lost 5 bases and J lost 6 bases. CDR3 residues: CASSRQIRDRGKGEQYF. Here the CDR3 DNA reads TGTGCCAGCAGTCGTCAAATCAGGGACAGGGGAAAAGGCGAGCAGTACTTC.

This chain connects TRBV5-1 to TRBJ2-2, with 10 positions matching TRBD2. The CDR3 spans 15 residues. V shed 1 base, J shed 7 bases, and the junction held 4 bases outside the gene matches. Per the germline V gene, CDR1 is SGHRS and CDR2 is YFSETQ. DNA for the CDR3: TGCGCCAGCAGCTTGACTAGCGGGGCCCGCGGGGAGCTGTTTTTT. It is translated as CASSLTSGARGELFF.

The chain recombines TRBV5-1 with TRBJ1-2; perhaps TRBD1 as D (5 bases). Trimming shortened V by 1 base and J by 4 bases, and 11 bases separated the two germline ends. This CDR3 is 14 amino acids long. Germline CDR1 is SGHRS and CDR2 is YFSETQ. The CDR3: CASSLWGETYGYTF. CDR3 sequence (DNA): TGCGCCAGCAGCTTGTGGGGGGAGACCTATGGCTACACCTTC.

The chain links TRBV19 to TRBJ1-5; a possible D gene is TRBD1 (6 bases). The length of the CDR3 is 16 residues. Between the trimmed V and J ends, which lost 7 bases and 4 bases, there was a span of 20 bases. Germline assignment: CDR1 LNHDA and CDR2 SQIVND (reference sequence). CDR3 region: CASKRAQGKENQPQHF. The CDR3 region has the DNA TGTGCCAGTAAACGTGCTCAGGGGAAAGAGAATCAGCCCCAGCATTTT.

The rearrangement uses TRBV19 and TRBJ2-2; 8 nucleotides align to TRBD2. Germline CDR1 reads LNHDA; CDR2 reads SQIVND (reference sequence). The V gene end was trimmed by 5 bases and the J gene end by 7 bases; junction bases not matched to a gene: 9. The CDR3 consists of 15 residues. The CDR3 DNA follows: TGTGCCAGTAGTCCTTGGACTAGCATGGGCGGGGAGCTGTTTTTT. It specifies CASSPWTSMGGELFF.

The chain has TRBV28 and TRBJ1-2, with D perhaps TRBD1 (5 bases). The CDR3 sequence is 13 residues long. Trimming removed 6 bases from V and 5 bases from J, with 13 bases in between. Germline-derived CDR1 and CDR2 are MDHEN and SYDVKM. Here the CDR3 reads CASSATGKYGYTF. CDR3 in DNA: TGTGCCAGCAGCGCTACAGGAAAATATGGCTACACCTTC.

The J gene is TRBJ1-2, the V gene TRBV28; tentatively, D is TRBD1 (5 bases). V lost 5 bases, J lost 4 bases, and 17 bases lay in between. The CDR3 contains 15 residues. From germline, CDR1 is MDHEN and CDR2 SYDVKM. In DNA, the CDR3 is TGTGCCAGCAGTGCCTCACCCAGGGTAGGCTATGGCTACACCTTC. Encoded protein: CASSASPRVGYGYTF.

This sequence joins TRBV7-6 and TRBJ2-7, with 7 bases matching TRBD2. This CDR3 has 16 residues. Unmatched junction bases numbered 10, after V lost 5 bases and J lost 0 bases. Germline assignment: CDR1 SGHVS and CDR2 FNYEAQ. CDR3: CASSHSVGGGSYEQYF. CDR3 nucleotides: TGTGCCAGCAGCCATAGTGTTGGCGGGGGCTCCTACGAGCAGTACTTC.

This clone was detected only a few times. The rearrangement joins TRBV6-5 to TRBJ2-5; 8 bases are a match to TRBD1. V trimming: 6 bases; J trimming: 5 bases; junction bases outside the gene matches: 8. This CDR3 has 14 residues. Germline assignment: CDR1 MNHEY and CDR2 SVGAGI. The chain's CDR3 is CASSRGQAGETQYF. Here the CDR3 DNA reads TGTGCCAGCAGCCGGGGACAGGCCGGGGAGACCCAGTACTTC.

V gene TRBV21-1 combines with J gene TRBJ1-5. TRBV21-1 is listed as a pseudogene. This CDR3 contains 12 residues. The CDR3 bases are TGTGGTGAGGAACCCTATGCCCAGCCCCAGCATTTT. Amino acids: CGEEPYAQPQHF.

The chain combines TRBV28 with TRBJ2-1; perhaps TRBD1 as D (7 bases). Trimming took off 3 bases at V and 7 bases at J, with 16 bases between the two ends. The CDR3 has 15 residues. Germline assignment: CDR1 MDHEN and CDR2 SYDVKM. The CDR3 sequence is CASSFLARGRNEQFF. CDR3 in DNA: TGTGCCAGCAGTTTCCTAGCGAGGGGGCGAAATGAGCAGTTCTTC.

The chain links TRBV28 to TRBJ2-3; 12 bases are shared with TRBD2. Germline assignment: CDR1 MDHEN and CDR2 SYDVKM. Unmatched junction bases numbered 8, after V lost 5 bases and J lost 2 bases. The CDR3 sequence is 17 residues long. The CDR3 sequence: CASSPQTSGSLTDTQYF. The CDR3 nucleotides read TGTGCCAGCAGTCCCCAGACTAGCGGGAGTCTCACAGATACGCAGTATTTT.

The chain combines TRBV5-5 with TRBJ1-4; TRBD1 is a possible D gene (5 bases). Germline CDR1 is SGHKS and CDR2 is YYEKEE (reference sequence). Trimming removed 6 bases at V and 7 bases at J, with 16 bases between. The CDR3 runs 14 residues. CDR3 in amino acids: CASTFGSGFEKLFF. The CDR3 DNA reads as TGTGCCAGCACCTTCGGGTCAGGGTTTGAAAAACTGTTTTTT.

V usage is TRBV28 and J usage is TRBJ1-5; a weak D match, TRBD1 (6 bases). CDR3 size: 16 residues. V lost 5 bases and J lost 4, with 18 bases in between. Germline V lookup: CDR1 MDHEN, CDR2 SYDVKM. The DNA of the CDR3 is TGTGCCAGCAGTCCAATGGGGGCGGGGGCGAATCAGCCCCAGCATTTT. It specifies CASSPMGAGANQPQHF.

Points on this clone: Germline is not matched at one junction end, which may reflect a read error. V usage is TRBV7-2 and J usage is TRBJ1-2; 8 nucleotides match TRBD1. This CDR3 spans 18 amino acids. The germline V gene has CDR1 SGHTA and CDR2 FQGNSA. Here the CDR3 DNA reads TGTGCCAGCAGCTTAGCGGGGGTTTGGCAGGGGGCTAATTATGGCTACACCTTC. Amino acids: CASSLAGVWQGANYGYTF.

V is TRBV19 and J is TRBJ1-6; 7 bases fit TRBD1. This CDR3 has 15 residues. The germline CDR1 and CDR2 sequences are LNHDA and SQIVND (reference sequence). V was pared by 7 bases and J by 6 bases, with 9 bases of the junction left unmatched. The CDR3 here is CASTRGTEANSPLHF. Here the CDR3 DNA reads TGTGCCAGTACCCGGGGGACAGAGGCTAATTCACCCCTCCACTTT. Full variable domain (missing parts from reference TRBV19 and TRBJ1-6): DGGITQSPKYLFRKEGQNVTLSCEQNLNHDAMYWYRQDPGQGLRLIYYSQIVNDFQKGDIAEGYSVSREKKESFPLTVTSAQKNPTAFYLCASTRGTEANSPLHFGNGTRLTVT.

This clone was seen just once. The chain couples TRBV6-1 to TRBJ2-7; D gene ambiguous. The ends were cut back, 1 base at V and 5 bases at J, with 12 bases in the middle. CDR3 size: 14 residues. Germline loops: CDR1 MNHNS, CDR2 SASEGT. The chain's CDR3 is CASSEVAPRHEQYF. CDR3 nucleotides: TGTGCCAGCAGTGAAGTGGCTCCTCGCCACGAGCAGTACTTC.

This clone was seen more than once but under ten times. CDR3 DNA sequence: TGTGCCAGCAGCTTACAGGTTTTTGGCGAGCAGTACTTC. This sequence encodes CASSLQVFGEQYF. The chain couples TRBV7-9 to TRBJ2-7; D gene unclear. The CDR3 is made up of 13 amino acids. V lost 2 bases and J 6 bases, leaving 11 bases between the germline ends. Germline CDR1 and CDR2: SEHNR and FQNEAQ (reference sequence).

The V call is TRBV18, the J call TRBJ2-7; 7 positions match TRBD2. V was pared by 3 bases and J by 2 bases, with 7 bases of the junction left unmatched. This CDR3 has 15 amino acids. Germline CDR1 is KGHSH and CDR2 is LQKENI. CDR3 DNA: TGTGCCAGCTCACCTGGGCCGGGAGGACCCTACGAGCAGTACTTC. Its protein is CASSPGPGGPYEQYF.